Below, one T cell receptor beta chain is given with its context. The germline gives CDR1 MNHEY, CDR2 SMNVEV (reference sequence). V was pared by 6 bases and J by 0 bases, with 15 bases between. There are 16 residues in the CDR3. The data derive from a study of blood T cell repertoires in COVID-19. Background on the study: Samples taken during acute and convalescent COVID-19 were collected in the United States, Italy and Spain. The analysed material was cDNA or gDNA that came from T cells, B-cell-depleted T cells, or PBMCs.

Original data processing: Amplification with reference gene primers provided the estimates of nucleated cell counts. Sequenced by immunoSEQ multiplex PCR; TCRdb stores in-frame clones only, minus some. That table gives V, J and clone size, and the DNA gave D and trimming. Here the sample spans about 200,000 clones, about nine tenths being singletons. The material sequenced was peripheral blood. The chain couples TRBV27 to TRBJ1-5; D perhaps matches TRBD1 (5 bases). The clonotype originates from a man aged 60-69 years who had recovered from COVID-19. Here the CDR3 DNA reads TGTGCCAGCAGCTCCGGGACTGGAGATAGCAATCAGCCCCAGCATTTT. Protein product: CASSSGTGDSNQPQHF.